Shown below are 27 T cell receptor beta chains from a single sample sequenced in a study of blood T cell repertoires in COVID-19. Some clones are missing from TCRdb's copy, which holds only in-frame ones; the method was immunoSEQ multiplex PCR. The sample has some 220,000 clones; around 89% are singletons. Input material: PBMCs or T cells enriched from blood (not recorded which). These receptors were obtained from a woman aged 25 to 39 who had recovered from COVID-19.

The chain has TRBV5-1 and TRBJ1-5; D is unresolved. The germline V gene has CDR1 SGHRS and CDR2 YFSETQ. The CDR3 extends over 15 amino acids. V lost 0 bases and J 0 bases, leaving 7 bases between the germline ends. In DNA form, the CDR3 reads TGCGCCAGCAGCTTGGTGGGCGCTAGCAATCAGCCCCAGCATTTT. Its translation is CASSLVGASNQPQHF. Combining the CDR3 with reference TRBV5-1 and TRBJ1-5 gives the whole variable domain KAGVTQTPRYLIKTRGQQVTLSCSPISGHRSVSWYQQTPGQGLQFLFEYFSETQRNKGNFPGRFSGRQFSNSRSEMNVSTLELGDSALYLCASSLVGASNQPQHFGDGTRLSIL.

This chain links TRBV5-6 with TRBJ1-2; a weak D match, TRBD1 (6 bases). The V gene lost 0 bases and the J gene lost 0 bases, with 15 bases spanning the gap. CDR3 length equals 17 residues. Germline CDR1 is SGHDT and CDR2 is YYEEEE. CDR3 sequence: CASSLARQDKANYGYTF. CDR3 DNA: TGTGCCAGCAGCTTGGCTCGACAGGACAAAGCTAACTATGGCTACACCTTC.

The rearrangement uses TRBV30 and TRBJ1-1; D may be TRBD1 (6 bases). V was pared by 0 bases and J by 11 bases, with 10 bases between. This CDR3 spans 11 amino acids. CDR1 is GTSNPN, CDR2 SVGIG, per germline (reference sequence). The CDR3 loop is CAWSVGGDAFF. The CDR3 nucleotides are TGTGCCTGGAGTGTTGGGGGCGACGCTTTCTTT.

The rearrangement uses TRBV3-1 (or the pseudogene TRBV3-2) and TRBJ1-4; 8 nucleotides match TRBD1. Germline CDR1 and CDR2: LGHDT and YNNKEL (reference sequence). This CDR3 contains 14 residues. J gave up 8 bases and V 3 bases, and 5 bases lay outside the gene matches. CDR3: CASSHQTGEEKLFF. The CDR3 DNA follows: TGTGCCAGCAGCCACCAGACAGGGGAAGAAAAACTGTTTTTT.

CDR3 sequence: CASSSRQGYQPQHF. The CDR3 DNA reads TGTGCCAGCAGTTCGAGACAGGGGTATCAGCCCCAGCATTTT. The chain combines TRBV6-5 with TRBJ1-5; 8 bases match TRBD1. V gave up 4 bases and J gave up 5 bases; unmatched junction bases: 4. The CDR3 length is 14 residues. Germline CDR1 is MNHEY and CDR2 is SVGAGI.

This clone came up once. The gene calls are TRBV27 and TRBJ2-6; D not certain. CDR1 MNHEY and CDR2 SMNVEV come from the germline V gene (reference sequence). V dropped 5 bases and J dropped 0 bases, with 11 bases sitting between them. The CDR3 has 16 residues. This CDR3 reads CASSPMTPSGANVLTF. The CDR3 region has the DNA TGTGCCAGCAGTCCGATGACACCCTCTGGGGCCAACGTCCTGACTTTC.

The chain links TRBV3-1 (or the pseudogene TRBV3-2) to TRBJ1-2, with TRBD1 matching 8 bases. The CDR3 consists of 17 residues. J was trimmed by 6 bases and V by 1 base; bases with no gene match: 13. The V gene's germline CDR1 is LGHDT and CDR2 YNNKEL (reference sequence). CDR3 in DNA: TGTGCCAGCAGCCAAGTCGGGCTGGACAGGGCAAAGGATGGCTACACCTTC. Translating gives CASSQVGLDRAKDGYTF.

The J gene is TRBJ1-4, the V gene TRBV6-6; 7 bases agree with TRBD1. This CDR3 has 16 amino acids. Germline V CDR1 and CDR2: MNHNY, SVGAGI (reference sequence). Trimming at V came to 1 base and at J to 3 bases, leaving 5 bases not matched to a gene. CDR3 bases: TGTGCCAGCAGTTACTTGGGAACAGGGGCTAATGAAAAACTGTTTTTT. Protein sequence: CASSYLGTGANEKLFF.

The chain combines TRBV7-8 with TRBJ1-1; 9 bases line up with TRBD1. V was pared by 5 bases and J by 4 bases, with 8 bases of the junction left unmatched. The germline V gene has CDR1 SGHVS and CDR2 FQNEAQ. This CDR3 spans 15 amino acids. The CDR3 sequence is CASSERTGESTEAFF. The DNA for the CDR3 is TGTGCCAGCAGCGAACGGACAGGGGAGAGCACTGAAGCTTTCTTT.

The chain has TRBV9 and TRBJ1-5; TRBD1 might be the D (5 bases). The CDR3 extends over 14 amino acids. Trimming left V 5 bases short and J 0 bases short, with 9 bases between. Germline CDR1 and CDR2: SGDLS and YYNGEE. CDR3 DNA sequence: TGTGCCAGCAGTGCAGGGAATAGCAATCAGCCCCAGCATTTT. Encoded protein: CASSAGNSNQPQHF.

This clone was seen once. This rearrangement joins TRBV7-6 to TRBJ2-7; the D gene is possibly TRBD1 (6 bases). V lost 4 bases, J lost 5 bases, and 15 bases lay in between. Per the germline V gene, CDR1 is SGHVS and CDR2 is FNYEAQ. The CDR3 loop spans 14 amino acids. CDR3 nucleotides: TGTGCCAGCAGCTCTGGACAGATCAGCGACGAGCAGTACTTC. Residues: CASSSGQISDEQYF.

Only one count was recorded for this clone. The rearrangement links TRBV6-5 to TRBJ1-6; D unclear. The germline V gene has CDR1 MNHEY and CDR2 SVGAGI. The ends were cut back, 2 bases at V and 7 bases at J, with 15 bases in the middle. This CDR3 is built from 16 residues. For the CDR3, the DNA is TGTGCCAGCAGTTACAGGGTGGGCGGGGTAAATTCACCCCTCCACTTT. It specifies CASSYRVGGVNSPLHF.

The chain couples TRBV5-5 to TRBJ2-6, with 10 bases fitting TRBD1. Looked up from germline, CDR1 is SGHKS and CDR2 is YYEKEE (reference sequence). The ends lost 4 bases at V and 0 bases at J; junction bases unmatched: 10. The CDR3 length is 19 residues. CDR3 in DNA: TGTGCCAGCAGCCAGGGCGTGACAGGGGGCAACTCTGGGGCCAACGTCCTGACTTTC. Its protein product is CASSQGVTGGNSGANVLTF.

The chain's CDR3 is CATSRGLQGTDGYTF. The CDR3 nucleotides are TGTGCCACCAGCAGAGGACTGCAGGGTACCGATGGCTACACCTTC. This chain uses TRBV15 with TRBJ1-2; weak D call: TRBD1 (5 bases). The CDR3 totals 15 residues. Germline assignment: CDR1 LNHNV and CDR2 YYDKDF (reference sequence). The V and J ends lost 1 base and 6 bases respectively, with 15 bases between them.

CDR3 coding DNA: TGTGCCAGCAGCTTAGGGGGCGTCATGAACACTGAAGCTTTCTTT. Translation: CASSLGGVMNTEAFF. V and J are TRBV11-2 and TRBJ1-1, with D possibly TRBD1 on 5 matching bases. CDR1 is SGHAT and CDR2 is FQNNGV in the germline V gene. The CDR3 is 15 amino acids. Between the trimmed V and J ends, which lost 1 base and 0 bases, there was a span of 9 bases.

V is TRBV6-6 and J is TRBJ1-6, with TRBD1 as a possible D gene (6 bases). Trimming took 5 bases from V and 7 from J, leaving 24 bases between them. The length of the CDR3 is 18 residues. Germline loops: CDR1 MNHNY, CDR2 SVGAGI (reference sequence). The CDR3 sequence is CASSRSVYLKGENSPLHF. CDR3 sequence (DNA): TGTGCCAGCAGTCGCTCTGTCTATCTGAAGGGGGAAAATTCACCCCTCCACTTT.

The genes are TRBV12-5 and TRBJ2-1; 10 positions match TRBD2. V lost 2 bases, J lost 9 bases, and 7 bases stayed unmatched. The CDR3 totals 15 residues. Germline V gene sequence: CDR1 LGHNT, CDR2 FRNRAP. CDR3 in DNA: TGTGCTAGTGGTTTGTTTAGCGGGGGGCGCGGTGAGCAGTTCTTC. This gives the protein CASGLFSGGRGEQFF.

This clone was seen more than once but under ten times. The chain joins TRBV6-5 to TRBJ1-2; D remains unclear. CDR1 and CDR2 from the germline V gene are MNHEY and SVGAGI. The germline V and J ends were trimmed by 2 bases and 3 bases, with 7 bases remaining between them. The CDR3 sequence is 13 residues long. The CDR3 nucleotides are TGTGCCAGCAGTTACGGAGCAGACTATGGCTACACCTTC. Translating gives CASSYGADYGYTF.

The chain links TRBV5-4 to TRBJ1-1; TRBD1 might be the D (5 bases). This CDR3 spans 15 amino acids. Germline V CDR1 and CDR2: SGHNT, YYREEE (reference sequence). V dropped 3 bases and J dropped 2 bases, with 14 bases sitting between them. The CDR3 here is CASSSPGQQNTEAFF. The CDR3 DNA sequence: TGTGCCAGCAGCTCTCCCGGACAACAAAACACTGAAGCTTTCTTT.

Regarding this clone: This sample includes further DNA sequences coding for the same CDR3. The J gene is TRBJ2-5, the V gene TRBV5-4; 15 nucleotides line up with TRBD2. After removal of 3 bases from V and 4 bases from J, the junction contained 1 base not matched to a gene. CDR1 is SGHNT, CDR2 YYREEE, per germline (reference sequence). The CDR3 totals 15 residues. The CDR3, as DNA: TGTGCCAGCAGCTCGGGACTAGCGGGGGGAGAGACCCAGTACTTC. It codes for CASSSGLAGGETQYF.

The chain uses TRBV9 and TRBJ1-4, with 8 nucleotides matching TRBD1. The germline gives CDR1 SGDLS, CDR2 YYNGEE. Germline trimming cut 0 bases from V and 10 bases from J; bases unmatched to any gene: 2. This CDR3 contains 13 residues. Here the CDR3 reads CASSVADRGKLFF. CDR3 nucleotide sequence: TGTGCCAGCAGCGTAGCCGACAGGGGAAAACTGTTTTTT.

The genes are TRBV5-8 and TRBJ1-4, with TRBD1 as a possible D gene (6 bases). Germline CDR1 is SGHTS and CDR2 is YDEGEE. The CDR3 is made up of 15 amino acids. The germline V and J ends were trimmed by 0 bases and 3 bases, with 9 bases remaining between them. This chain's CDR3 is CASSLGRGSNEKLFF. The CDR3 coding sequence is TGTGCCAGCAGCTTGGGCAGGGGATCTAATGAAAAACTGTTTTTT.

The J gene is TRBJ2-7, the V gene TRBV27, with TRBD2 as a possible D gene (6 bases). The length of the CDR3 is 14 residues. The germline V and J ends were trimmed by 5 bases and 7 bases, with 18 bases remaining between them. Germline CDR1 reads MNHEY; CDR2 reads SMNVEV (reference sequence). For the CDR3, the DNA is TGTGCCAGCAGTCCCACTAGCTTCAAAGGTGAGCAGTACTTC. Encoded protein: CASSPTSFKGEQYF.

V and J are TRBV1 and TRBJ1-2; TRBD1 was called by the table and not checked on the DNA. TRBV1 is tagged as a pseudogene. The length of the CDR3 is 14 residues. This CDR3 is CTSRDQTGSYGYTF. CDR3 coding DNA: TGCACCAGCAGAGACCAAACAGGGAGTTATGGCTACACCTTC.

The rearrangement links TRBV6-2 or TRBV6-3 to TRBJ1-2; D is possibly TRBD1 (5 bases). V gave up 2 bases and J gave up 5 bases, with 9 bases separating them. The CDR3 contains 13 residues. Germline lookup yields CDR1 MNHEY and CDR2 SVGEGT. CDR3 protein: CASSYDQGYGYTF. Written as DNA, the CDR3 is TGTGCCAGCAGTTACGACCAGGGTTATGGCTACACCTTC.

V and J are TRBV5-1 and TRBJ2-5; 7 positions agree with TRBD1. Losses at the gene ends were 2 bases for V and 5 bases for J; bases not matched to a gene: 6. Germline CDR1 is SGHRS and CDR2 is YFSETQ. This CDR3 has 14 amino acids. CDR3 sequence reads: CASSLTGARETQYF. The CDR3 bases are TGCGCCAGCAGCTTAACAGGGGCGCGGGAGACCCAGTACTTC.

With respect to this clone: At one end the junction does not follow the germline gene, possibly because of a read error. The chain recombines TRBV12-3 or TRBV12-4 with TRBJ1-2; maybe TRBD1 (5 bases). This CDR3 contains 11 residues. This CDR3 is CASSLMGGVFF. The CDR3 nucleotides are TGTGCCAGCAGTTTGATGGGGGGAGTCTTCTTC.